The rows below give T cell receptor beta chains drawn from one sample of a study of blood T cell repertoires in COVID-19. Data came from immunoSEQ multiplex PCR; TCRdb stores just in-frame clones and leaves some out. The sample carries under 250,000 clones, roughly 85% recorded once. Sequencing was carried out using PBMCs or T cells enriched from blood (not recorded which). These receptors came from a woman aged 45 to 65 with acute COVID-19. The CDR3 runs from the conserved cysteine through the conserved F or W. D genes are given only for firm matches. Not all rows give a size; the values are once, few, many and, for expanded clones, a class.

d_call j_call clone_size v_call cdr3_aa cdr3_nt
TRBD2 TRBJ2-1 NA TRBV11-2 CASSTTTGLMGWEQFF TGTGCCAGCAGCACTACTACGGGACTAATGGGGTGGGAGCAGTTCTTC
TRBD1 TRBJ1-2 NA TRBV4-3 CASSQGRTGAYGYTF TGCGCCAGCAGCCAAGGACGTACAGGGGCCTATGGCTACACCTTC
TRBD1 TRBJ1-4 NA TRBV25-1 CASIHKTGYNNEKLFF TGTGCCAGCATTCACAAGACAGGGTATAATAATGAAAAACTGTTTTTT
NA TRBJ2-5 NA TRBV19 CASSWGRRDGETQYF TGTGCCAGTTCCTGGGGGCGCAGGGACGGGGAGACCCAGTACTTC
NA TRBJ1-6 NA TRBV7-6 CASSHGPGRGGSPLHF TGTGCCAGCAGCCACGGACCCGGGCGAGGGGGTTCACCCCTCCACTTT
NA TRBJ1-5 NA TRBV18 CASSPQGRGNQPQHF TGTGCCAGCTCCCCCCAGGGAAGGGGCAATCAGCCCCAGCATTTT
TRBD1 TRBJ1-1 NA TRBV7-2 CASSLRDSYTEAFF TGTGCCAGCAGCTTAAGGGACAGTTACACTGAAGCTTTCTTT
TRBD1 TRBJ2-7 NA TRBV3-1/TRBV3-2 CASSHLGQGDTYEQYF TGTGCCAGCAGCCATCTTGGACAGGGGGATACCTACGAGCAGTACTTC
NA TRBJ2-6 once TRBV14 CASSLRAPGANVLTF TGTGCCAGCAGCTTGCGAGCTCCTGGGGCCAACGTCCTGACTTTC
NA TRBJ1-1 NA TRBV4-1 CASSQEQVDWRQRTAFF TGCGCCAGCAGCCAAGAACAGGTAGACTGGCGACAACGGACGGCTTTCTTT
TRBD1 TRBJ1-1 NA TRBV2 CASTPGQGSNTEAFF TGTGCCAGCACCCCCGGACAGGGTTCGAACACTGAAGCTTTCTTT
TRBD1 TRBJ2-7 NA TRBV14 CASSQDDRTGQVKYF TGTGCCAGCAGCCAAGATGATCGGACAGGCCAAGTAAAGTACTTC
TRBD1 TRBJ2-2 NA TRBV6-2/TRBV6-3 CASSYSKGQGWPNTGELFF TGTGCCAGCAGTTACTCGAAGGGACAGGGATGGCCGAACACCGGGGAGCTGTTTTTT
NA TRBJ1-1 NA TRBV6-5 CASKRVTDTEAFF TGTGCCAGCAAGAGGGTAACCGACACTGAAGCTTTCTTT
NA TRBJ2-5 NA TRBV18 CASSPKETQYF TGTGCCAGCTCACCTAAAGAGACCCAGTACTTC
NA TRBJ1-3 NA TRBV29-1 CSVGLLSGNTIYF TGCAGCGTCGGACTGCTCTCTGGAAACACCATATATTTT
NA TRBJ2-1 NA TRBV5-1 CASSWDMRGEQFF TGCGCCAGCAGCTGGGACATGAGAGGTGAGCAGTTCTTC
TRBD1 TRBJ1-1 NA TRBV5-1 CASSLQGQDTEAFF TGCGCCAGCAGCTTACAGGGGCAGGACACTGAAGCTTTCTTT
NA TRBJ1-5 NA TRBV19 CASSGGEGGGNQPQHF TGTGCCAGTTCGGGAGGGGAGGGCGGTGGGAATCAGCCCCAGCATTTT
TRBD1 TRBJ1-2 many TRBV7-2 CASSLTRQGMTNGYTF TGTGCCAGCAGCTTAACCCGACAGGGCATGACGAATGGCTACACCTTC
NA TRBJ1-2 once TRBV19 CASSFFSDGYTF TGTGCCAGTAGTTTTTTTTCGGATGGCTACACCTTC
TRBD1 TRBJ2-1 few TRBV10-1 CASQGTGDYNEQFF TGCGCCAGCCAAGGGACAGGGGATTACAATGAGCAGTTCTTC
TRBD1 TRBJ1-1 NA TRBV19 CASSRQGAANTEAFF TGTGCCAGTAGTAGACAGGGAGCCGCGAACACTGAAGCTTTCTTT
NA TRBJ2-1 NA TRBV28 CASGPGQSSYNEQFF TGTGCCAGCGGGCCAGGACAGAGCTCCTACAATGAGCAGTTCTTC
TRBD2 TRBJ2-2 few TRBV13 CASSSSGGAVGELFF TGTGCCAGCAGCTCAAGCGGGGGGGCCGTCGGGGAGCTGTTTTTT
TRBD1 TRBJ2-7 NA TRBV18 CASSPQGASYEQYF TGTGCCAGCTCACCACAGGGGGCTTCCTACGAGCAGTACTTC
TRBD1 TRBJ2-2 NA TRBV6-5 CASSLGTGRFGELFF TGTGCCAGCAGCCTCGGGACAGGGCGTTTCGGGGAGCTGTTTTTT
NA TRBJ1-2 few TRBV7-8 CASSDGGTLGGYTF TGTGCCAGCAGCGACGGGGGGACTTTGGGTGGCTACACCTTC
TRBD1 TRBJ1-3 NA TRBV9 CASSPIRGPGNTIYF TGTGCCAGCAGCCCGATTAGGGGGCCTGGAAACACCATATATTTT
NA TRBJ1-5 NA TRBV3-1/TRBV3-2 CASSPAGGNQPQHF TGTGCCAGCAGCCCTGCAGGGGGCAATCAGCCCCAGCATTTT
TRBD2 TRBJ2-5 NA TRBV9 CASSDNLLTSGGAEETQYF TGTGCCAGCAGCGACAATCTGTTGACTAGCGGGGGGGCGGAAGAGACCCAGTACTTC
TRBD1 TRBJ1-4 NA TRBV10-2 CASSEPTGGLNEKLFF TGCGCCAGCAGTGAGCCTACAGGGGGCCTTAATGAAAAACTGTTTTTT
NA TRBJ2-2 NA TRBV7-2 CASSQWFGVSAGGELFF TGTGCCAGCAGCCAGTGGTTCGGGGTTAGTGCTGGCGGGGAGCTGTTTTTT
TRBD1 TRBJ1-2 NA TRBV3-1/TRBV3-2 CASSPRGSGQGNYGYTF TGTGCCAGCAGTCCGCGGGGTTCGGGACAGGGGAACTATGGCTACACCTTC
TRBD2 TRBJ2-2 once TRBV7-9 CASSLYRRGGPGELFF TGTGCCAGCAGCTTATATCGGCGGGGGGGCCCCGGGGAGCTGTTTTTT
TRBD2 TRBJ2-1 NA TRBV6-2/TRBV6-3 CASSYQASGGSYNEQFF TGTGCCAGCAGTTACCAGGCTAGCGGGGGGTCCTACAATGAGCAGTTCTTC
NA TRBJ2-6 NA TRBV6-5 CASSLTGAGANVLTF TGTGCCAGCAGCCTTACAGGCGCTGGGGCCAACGTCCTGACTTTC
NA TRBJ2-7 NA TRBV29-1 CSVVGGLYEQYF TGCAGCGTTGTCGGGGGGCTCTACGAGCAGTACTTC
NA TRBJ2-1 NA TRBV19 CASSIGIAEQFF TGTGCCAGTAGTATCGGTATCGCGGAGCAGTTCTTC
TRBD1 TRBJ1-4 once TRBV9 CASSVEPGQGNEKLFF TGTGCCAGCAGCGTGGAACCGGGACAGGGGAATGAAAAACTGTTTTTT
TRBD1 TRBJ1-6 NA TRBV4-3 CASSQWTGNSPLHF TGCGCCAGCAGCCAGTGGACAGGCAATTCACCCCTCCACTTT
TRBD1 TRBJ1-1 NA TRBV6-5 CASSDRGPAFF TGTGCCAGCAGCGACAGGGGCCCTGCTTTCTTT
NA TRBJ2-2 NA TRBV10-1 CASSEHPGELFF TGCGCCAGCAGTGAGCATCCCGGGGAGCTGTTTTTT
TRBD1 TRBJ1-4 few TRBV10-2 CASRNRGSNEKLFF TGCGCCAGCAGAAACAGGGGTTCTAATGAAAAACTGTTTTTT
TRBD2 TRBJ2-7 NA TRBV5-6 CASSRPGLAGSSYEQYF TGTGCCAGCAGCCGCCCGGGACTAGCGGGGAGCTCCTACGAGCAGTACTTC
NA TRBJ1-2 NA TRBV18 CASSPEHNYGYTF TGTGCCAGCTCACCCGAGCACAACTATGGCTACACCTTC